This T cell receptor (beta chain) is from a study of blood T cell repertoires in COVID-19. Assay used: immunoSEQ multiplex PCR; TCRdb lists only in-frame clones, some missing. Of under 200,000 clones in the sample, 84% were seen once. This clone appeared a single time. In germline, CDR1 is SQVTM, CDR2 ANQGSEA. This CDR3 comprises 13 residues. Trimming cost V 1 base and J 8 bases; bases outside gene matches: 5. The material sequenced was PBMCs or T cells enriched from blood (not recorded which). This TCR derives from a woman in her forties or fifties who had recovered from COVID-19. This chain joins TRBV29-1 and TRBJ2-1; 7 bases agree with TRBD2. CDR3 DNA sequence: TGCAGCGTTGAAGGGGGGGGTCTTCATGAGCAGTTCTTC. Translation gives CSVEGGGLHEQFF.